The 32 T cell receptor beta chains listed next were all sequenced from one sample in a study of cytomegalovirus exposure and HLA in healthy donors. The PCR contained 60 Vbeta and 13 Jbeta primers. Sequencing used immunoSEQ multiplex PCR; TCRdb keeps in-frame clones, though not all of them. The sample has some 160,000 clones, approximately 78% seen once. Specimen: PBMCs. These receptor sequences come from a woman aged 40 to 50 in good health and CMV-seronegative.

The chain employs TRBV12-5 and TRBJ1-1, with D maybe TRBD1 (6 bases). V shed 3 bases and J shed 3 bases, with 14 bases lying between them. Germline CDR1 reads LGHNT; CDR2 reads FRNRAP. This CDR3 contains 15 residues. CDR3 in amino acids: CASGLTGLPDTEAFF. The CDR3, as DNA: TGTGCTAGTGGTTTAACAGGGCTTCCGGACACTGAAGCTTTCTTT.

The V and J genes are TRBV5-1 and TRBJ1-5, with 7 bases matching TRBD1. Trimming at V came to 0 bases and at J to 6 bases, leaving 9 bases not matched to a gene. The CDR3 totals 16 residues. Per the germline V gene, CDR1 is SGHRS and CDR2 is YFSETQ. The CDR3 sequence: CASSLGVGGQSQPQHF. CDR3 sequence (DNA): TGCGCCAGCAGCTTGGGAGTAGGGGGACAGAGTCAGCCCCAGCATTTT.

This chain connects TRBV5-1 to TRBJ1-1; D is undetermined. Deletions cut 0 bases from V and 4 bases from J, with 13 bases between. The V gene's germline CDR1 is SGHRS and CDR2 YFSETQ. CDR3 length equals 15 residues. CDR3 DNA: TGCGCCAGCAGCTTGGATGGCCCGGGGAGCACTGAAGCTTTCTTT. Its protein is CASSLDGPGSTEAFF.

The chain employs TRBV5-1 and TRBJ2-1; weak D call: TRBD1 (6 bases). Between the trimmed V and J ends, which lost 2 bases and 0 bases, there was a span of 12 bases. The germline V gene encodes CDR1 SGHRS and CDR2 YFSETQ. The CDR3 covers 16 residues. CDR3 in DNA: TGCGCCAGCAGCTTAGACAGGCCAAGCTCCTACAATGAGCAGTTCTTC. Protein sequence: CASSLDRPSSYNEQFF.

The chain links TRBV6-5 to TRBJ1-2; 7 bases align to TRBD1. The CDR3 length is 14 residues. Germline V gene lookup returns CDR1 MNHEY and CDR2 SVGAGI. V trimming: 6 bases; J trimming: 0 bases; junction bases outside the gene matches: 4. The CDR3 is CASRQTGSNYGYTF. DNA for the CDR3: TGTGCCAGCAGGCAGACAGGGTCTAACTATGGCTACACCTTC.

The chain uses TRBV6-1 and TRBJ2-5; 8 bases map to TRBD1. Trimming cost V 3 bases and J 4 bases; bases outside gene matches: 4. This CDR3 is 14 amino acids long. Germline V gene sequence: CDR1 MNHNS, CDR2 SASEGT. CDR3 residues: CASSEDRVRETQYF. In DNA form, the CDR3 reads TGTGCCAGCAGTGAGGACAGGGTCAGAGAGACCCAGTACTTC.

In its sample, this clone was seen once. V is TRBV27 and J is TRBJ1-5; tentatively, D is TRBD1 (5 bases). From germline, CDR1 is MNHEY and CDR2 SMNVEV (reference sequence). This CDR3 comprises 15 residues. Trimming took 4 bases from V and 1 from J, leaving 11 bases between them. The CDR3 loop is CASSSLGGSNQPQHF. CDR3 bases: TGTGCCAGCAGTTCGTTGGGGGGGAGCAATCAGCCCCAGCATTTT.

This chain connects TRBV6-4 to TRBJ2-1, with D possibly matching TRBD1 (6 bases). Trimming took off 3 bases at V and 2 bases at J, with 11 bases between the two ends. CDR1 and CDR2 (germline): MRHNA, SNTAGT. There are 15 residues in the CDR3. The CDR3 DNA follows: TGTGCCAGCAGTGAGGGGGCAGGGACCTACAATGAGCAGTTCTTC. Its translation is CASSEGAGTYNEQFF.

The chain carries TRBV19 and TRBJ1-5, with 10 nucleotides matching TRBD1. The germline CDR1 and CDR2 sequences are LNHDA and SQIVND (reference sequence). The CDR3 runs to 15 residues. The ends lost 7 bases at V and 4 bases at J; junction bases unmatched: 7. In DNA, the CDR3 is TGTGCCAGTACTCCCGGGGACAGGGGAAATCAGCCCCAGCATTTT. Protein sequence: CASTPGDRGNQPQHF.

The rearrangement links TRBV6-7 to TRBJ1-6; D uncertain. TRBV6-7 is flagged as an ORF with uncertain function. Trimming cost V 6 bases and J 0 bases, with 12 bases left between them. CDR3 length equals 16 residues. CDR3 DNA sequence: TGTGCCAGCAGCCCTCGATTGAGCTCCTATAATTCACCCCTCCACTTT. It encodes CASSPRLSSYNSPLHF.

This clone has a handful of counts. The sample holds other DNA sequences that translate to the same CDR3. The chain links TRBV4-1 to TRBJ2-7, with TRBD1 matching over 9 bases. This CDR3 comprises 15 residues. From germline, CDR1 is MGHRA and CDR2 YSYEKL. Losses at the gene ends were 4 bases for V and 8 bases for J; bases not matched to a gene: 12. The DNA for the CDR3 is TGCGCCAGCAGCCTCCTCGGGACAGGGTCGGACAAGCAGTACTTC. This translates into CASSLLGTGSDKQYF.

V and J are TRBV7-9 and TRBJ1-3; D gene unclear. Between the trimmed V and J ends, which lost 8 bases and 0 bases, there was a span of 11 bases. Germline loops: CDR1 SEHNR, CDR2 FQNEAQ (reference sequence). CDR3 size: 14 residues. Here the CDR3 reads CASRGGNSGNTIYF. In DNA form, the CDR3 reads TGTGCCAGCCGCGGCGGAAACTCTGGAAACACCATATATTTT.

This clone has a handful of counts. The chain employs TRBV6-5 and TRBJ2-7; TRBD1 agrees at 7 bases. The CDR3 loop spans 13 amino acids. V lost 5 bases and J lost 2; bases outside the gene matches: 3. Per the germline V gene, CDR1 is MNHEY and CDR2 is SVGAGI. Written as DNA, the CDR3 is TGTGCCAGCAGTCAGGGACAGACCTACGAGCAGTACTTC. This gives the protein CASSQGQTYEQYF.

The chain employs TRBV15 and TRBJ2-5; 7 positions match TRBD1. Germline V lookup: CDR1 LNHNV, CDR2 YYDKDF (reference sequence). V was clipped by 5 bases and J by 2 bases; unmatched bases: 5. This CDR3 contains 14 residues. CDR3 nucleotide sequence: TGTGCCACCAGCGAGGGACAGCGACAAGAGACCCAGTACTTC. Translated: CATSEGQRQETQYF.

This chain uses TRBV6-1 with TRBJ1-2; TRBD1 agrees at 10 bases. Germline CDR1 reads MNHNS; CDR2 reads SASEGT. There are 15 residues in the CDR3. The trim removed 4 bases at V and 7 bases at J, leaving 9 bases unmatched. The CDR3 coding sequence is TGTGCCAGCAGTGTGACGGGACAGGGGTTAATTGGCTACACCTTC. Translating it yields CASSVTGQGLIGYTF.

This chain joins TRBV7-2 and TRBJ1-1; 7 bases map to TRBD1. The CDR3 contains 14 residues. Germline V CDR1 and CDR2: SGHTA, FQGNSA. After removal of 8 bases from V and 1 base from J, the junction contained 7 bases not matched to a gene. The CDR3 here is CASGKGGANTEAFF. For the CDR3, the DNA is TGTGCCAGCGGGAAAGGGGGCGCGAACACTGAAGCTTTCTTT.

V gene TRBV9 combines with J gene TRBJ2-1; 9 bases fit TRBD2. Trimming cost V 1 base and J 5 bases; bases outside gene matches: 7. The CDR3 has 16 amino acids. Germline loops: CDR1 SGDLS, CDR2 YYNGEE. CDR3: CASSVRPSGDHNEQFF. The CDR3 DNA follows: TGTGCCAGCAGCGTAAGGCCTAGCGGGGACCACAATGAGCAGTTCTTC. The variable domain in full, with the rest retrieved from reference TRBV9 and TRBJ2-1, is DSGVTQTPKHLITATGQRVTLRCSPRSGDLSVYWYQQSLDQGLQFLIQYYNGEERAKGNILERFSAQQFPDLHSELNLSSLELGDSALYFCASSVRPSGDHNEQFFGPGTRLTVL.

The chain combines TRBV7-2 with TRBJ2-7, with TRBD1 matching over 9 bases. Germline-derived CDR1 and CDR2 are SGHTA and FQGNSA. V shed 1 base, J shed 5 bases, and the junction held 6 bases outside the gene matches. The CDR3 loop spans 15 amino acids. DNA for the CDR3: TGTGCCAGCAGCTTAGTGGGGACAGGGAACCACGAGCAGTACTTC. Translation: CASSLVGTGNHEQYF.

The gene calls are TRBV6-1 and TRBJ2-2, with TRBD2 matching 7 bases. The CDR3 runs to 15 residues. V lost 2 bases, J lost 5 bases, and 5 bases stayed unmatched. Germline CDR1 reads MNHNS; CDR2 reads SASEGT. The chain's CDR3 is CASSEPGLETGELFF. DNA for the CDR3: TGTGCCAGCAGTGAACCAGGACTAGAGACCGGGGAGCTGTTTTTT.

V usage is TRBV5-6 and J usage is TRBJ1-2, with 7 bases aligning to TRBD1. From germline, CDR1 is SGHDT and CDR2 YYEEEE. This CDR3 comprises 13 residues. V dropped 2 bases and J dropped 7; count of bases not matched to a gene: 5. The DNA for the CDR3 is TGTGCCAGCAGCTTAGGGGGCTTTAGTGGCTACACCTTC. Translating it yields CASSLGGFSGYTF. Variable domain in full (rest from reference TRBV5-6 and TRBJ1-2): DAGVTQSPTHLIKTRGQQVTLRCSPKSGHDTVSWYQQALGQGPQFIFQYYEEEERQRGNFPDRFSGHQFPNYSSELNVNALLLGDSALYLCASSLGGFSGYTFGSGTRLTVV.

This chain links TRBV2 with TRBJ1-1, with a tentative D call TRBD1 (6 bases). The V gene lost 7 bases and the J gene lost 0 bases, with 15 bases spanning the gap. The CDR3 is 15 residues long. Germline values: CDR1 SNHLY, CDR2 FYNNEI. This CDR3 is CASKFQTGMNTEAFF. In DNA form, the CDR3 reads TGTGCCAGCAAATTCCAGACAGGAATGAACACTGAAGCTTTCTTT.

The chain carries TRBV5-1 and TRBJ1-2, with TRBD1 as a possible D gene (5 bases). Trimming shortened V by 0 bases and J by 0 bases, and 15 bases separated the two germline ends. CDR3 length: 17 amino acids. Looked up from germline, CDR1 is SGHRS and CDR2 is YFSETQ. The CDR3 nucleotides read TGCGCCAGCAGCTTGGGTGGCAGGGCTTCCACTAACTATGGCTACACCTTC. Encoded protein: CASSLGGRASTNYGYTF.

The genes are TRBV6-5 and TRBJ1-5; D gene ambiguous. From germline, CDR1 is MNHEY and CDR2 SVGAGI. The ends were cut back, 6 bases at V and 5 bases at J, with 11 bases in the middle. The CDR3 loop spans 13 amino acids. CDR3 nucleotides: TGTGCCAGCAGGACCGGGAGCCATCAGCCCCAGCATTTT. The encoded protein is CASRTGSHQPQHF.

As concerns this clone: Since a much larger clone is just one base distant, this may be a read error. The same CDR3 arises from other DNA sequences in this sample as well. The chain recombines TRBV6-5 with TRBJ1-1; perhaps TRBD1 as D (6 bases). The CDR3 is 13 residues long. In germline, CDR1 is MNHEY, CDR2 SVGAGI. The germline V and J ends were trimmed by 6 bases and 2 bases, with 10 bases remaining between them. CDR3 sequence reads: CASRLQGNTEAFF. CDR3 DNA sequence: TGTGCCAGCAGACTACAGGGAAACACTGAAGCTTTCTTT.

This clone was seen a few times. V is TRBV6-5 and J is TRBJ1-1, with D perhaps matching TRBD1 (5 bases). This CDR3 is 14 amino acids long. V gave up 1 base and J gave up 1 base, with 7 bases separating them. Germline assignment: CDR1 MNHEY and CDR2 SVGAGI. The CDR3 bases are TGTGCCAGCAGTTACTTCGGACAGAACACTGAAGCTTTCTTT. The encoded protein is CASSYFGQNTEAFF.

Concerning this clone itself: Other DNA variants within this sample encode the same CDR3. The J gene is TRBJ2-7, the V gene TRBV2; the D gene is possibly TRBD1 (6 bases). CDR3 length equals 12 residues. Germline CDR1 and CDR2: SNHLY and FYNNEI. V was clipped by 7 bases and J by 1 base, with 8 bases between them. The CDR3 DNA reads as TGTGCCAGCAAGGGGGATTCCTACGAGCAGTACTTC. It translates to CASKGDSYEQYF.

The sample holds a few counts of this clone. The J gene is TRBJ1-2, the V gene TRBV14, with 9 nucleotides matching TRBD1. Germline trimming cut 5 bases from V and 4 bases from J; bases unmatched to any gene: 5. Germline assignment: CDR1 SGHDN and CDR2 FVKESK. The length of the CDR3 is 14 residues. The CDR3 DNA sequence: TGTGCCAGCAGCGGGCGGACAGGGGTCTATGGCTACACCTTC. It encodes CASSGRTGVYGYTF.

The chain combines TRBV5-4 with TRBJ2-7; D is ambiguous. The CDR3 sequence is 15 residues long. With 2 bases removed from V and 0 bases from J, the gap between germline ends came to 12 bases. CDR1 and CDR2 (germline): SGHNT, YYREEE (reference sequence). The DNA for the CDR3 is TGTGCCAGCAGCTTATTTCCCCGCAGCTCCTACGAGCAGTACTTC. Translated, it gives CASSLFPRSSYEQYF. The entire variable domain, with the rest obtained from reference TRBV5-4 and TRBJ2-7, is as follows: ETGVTQSPTHLIKTRGQQVTLRCSSQSGHNTVSWYQQALGQGPQFIFQYYREEENGRGNFPPRFSGLQFPNYSSELNVNALELDDSALYLCASSLFPRSSYEQYFGPGTRLTVT.

This clone was seen just once. The chain carries TRBV11-3 and TRBJ2-1; no definite D call. The germline V gene has CDR1 SGHNT and CDR2 YENEEA. Trimming removed 5 bases from V and 5 bases from J, with 7 bases in between. The CDR3 sequence is 12 residues long. DNA for the CDR3: TGTGCCAGCAGCCGCAGGAACAATGAGCAGTTCTTC. It encodes CASSRRNNEQFF.

The J gene is TRBJ1-3, the V gene TRBV6-1; 8 positions agree with TRBD1. J gave up 3 bases and V 6 bases, and 7 bases lay outside the gene matches. The CDR3 sequence is 15 residues long. Germline-derived CDR1 and CDR2 are MNHNS and SASEGT. The CDR3 nucleotides are TGTGCCAGCAGCGCGACAGGGGTTGGTGGAAACACCATATATTTT. Amino acids: CASSATGVGGNTIYF.

This chain joins TRBV18 and TRBJ1-2, with 7 bases identical to TRBD1. The CDR3 has 19 residues. V was clipped by 2 bases and J by 4 bases; unmatched bases: 19. Germline values: CDR1 KGHSH, CDR2 LQKENI. The CDR3 is CASSPDPPGVDRDVYGYTF. For the CDR3, the DNA is TGTGCCAGCTCACCAGATCCCCCCGGAGTCGACAGGGATGTCTATGGCTACACCTTC. The whole variable domain, filled in from reference TRBV18 and TRBJ1-2, reads NAGVMQNPRHLVRRRGQEARLRCSPMKGHSHVYWYRQLPEEGLKFMVYLQKENIIDESGMPKERFSAEFPKEGPSILRIQQVVRGDSAAYFCASSPDPPGVDRDVYGYTFGSGTRLTVV.

This clone was recorded only once. The genes are TRBV7-9 and TRBJ2-5; a weak D match, TRBD1 (6 bases). V lost 4 bases and J 5 bases, leaving 20 bases between the germline ends. This CDR3 is 16 amino acids long. Germline CDR1 reads SEHNR; CDR2 reads FQNEAQ (reference sequence). The CDR3 region is CASSSWTVYQGETQYF. CDR3 DNA: TGTGCCAGCAGCTCGTGGACCGTTTATCAGGGGGAGACCCAGTACTTC.